This T cell receptor (beta chain) derives from a study of PD-L1 blockade in urothelial cancer (TCRdb year 2017). Study-level background: Every patient began therapy in 2014 and was given atezolizumab 1,200 mg intravenously every 3 weeks. About 85% of the 29 patients were males with bladder-origin urothelial cancer, and about 65% of the roughly 30 reported a prior smoking history. Patients had an ECOG performance status of 0 or 1 and had received between 0 and 3 prior chemotherapy regimens. Blood samples were analyzed at two time points: 3 weeks after treatment start (second dose) and 6 weeks after treatment start. A median of 141,255 T cells and some 82,000 unique TCRs was obtained from blood samples, and a median clonality of approximately 0.08 was observed. The study, an exploratory multi-omic analysis, examined somatic, immune and clinical correlates of response to PD-L1 blockade with atezolizumab in urothelial cancer. Pretreatment tumor samples, along with matched peripheral blood serially collected before and after atezolizumab treatment, were subjected to TCR sequencing. Durable clinical benefit was defined as progression-free survival longer than 6 months, and TCR features were also tested against progression-free and overall survival. In the same patients who had TCR sequencing, pretreatment tumors also underwent whole exome sequencing and RNA sequencing. Under 10 patients reached durable clinical benefit, while roughly 22 patients did not. Twenty-nine patients had pretreatment blood TCR-seq, some 25 had at least one posttreatment blood collection, and some 25 had tumor TCR-seq.

The cohort included 25 to 35 patients with locally advanced or metastatic urothelial carcinoma who were treated at Memorial Sloan Kettering on a trial protocol. Peripheral blood mononuclear cells were collected pretreatment and during treatment, at between 1 and 8 total time points per patient. The Qiagen DNeasy Blood extraction kit was used to purify genomic DNA from total PBMCs and tumor samples. PBMCs were collected pretreatment and during treatment, and were isolated and stored as previously described. Synthetic TCR analog templates were spiked into each PCR so that absolute template abundance could be estimated from read counts. TCRbeta CDR3 regions were amplified from genomic DNA with bias-controlled V and J gene primers using the immunoSEQ assay. Sequencing of rearranged TCRbeta segments was performed at approximately 20X coverage. In the original analysis: Clustering was used to correct sequencing errors, and CDR3s were annotated against IMGT to assign V, D and J genes. Downstream analyses used only productive TCRbeta rearrangements and left out out-of-frame or stop-codon sequences. To compute clonality, Shannon entropy was normalized by the log of the number of unique productive sequences and then subtracted from one. Fisher's exact test with Benjamini-Hochberg correction, at a threshold of adjusted p below 0.01, was used to find clones that differed between time points or between blood and tumor. Not all clones reach the TCRdb copy of this immuneACCESS table, which keeps in-frame sequences only. Checked studies attribute under half of the gap to unresolved V genes and leave the rest unexplained. Clonal size and the V and J genes are those of that table, whereas D and trimming came from the DNA. The sample table contains some 32,000 clones; only one count was recorded for approximately 82% of them. The top ten clones comprise more than 30% of the sample.

A note on this clone: Which antigen it targets is not known. No per-base quality is available; no much larger clone lies one base away.

What the study reported, not specific to this receptor: Greater expansion of tumor-associated TCR clones in peripheral blood 3 weeks after the start of treatment was observed in patients with durable benefit (n ≈ 20, p = 0.022). Small sample size (n ≈ 30) and many exploratory analyses mean the results are intended to be hypothesis-generating. Improved progression-free and overall survival was associated with having pretreatment peripheral blood TCR clonality below the median.

The CDR3 starts with the cysteine, ends with the phenylalanine, and has 15 residues. Here the CDR3 DNA is all that survives: 45 bases in frame from base 1. V drops 4 bases and J drops 4 bases, leaving 16 bases in between. The germline V gene specifies MNHEY as CDR1 and SVGAGI as CDR2. Here the sequenced sample was PBMCs, taken around atezolizumab (anti-PD-L1) treatment. The chain links TRBV6-5 with TRBJ1-1; D gene: possibly TRBD1, on 5 matching bases. This TCR was sampled from a man aged 60 to 69 with urothelial cancer. The bases are TGTGCCAGCAGTTTCGGCTCACTCGGGGGCACTGAAGCTTTCTTT. This yields the protein CASSFGSLGGTEAFF.